This TCR beta chain was sequenced in a study of shared clonotypes between healthy human individuals. Donors were healthy HIV-negative adults without recent acute infections or vaccinations. Genomic DNA belonging to each subset was distributed in equal measure over several immunoSEQ plates. Here immunoSEQ multiplex PCR was the method, and the copy in TCRdb shows in-frame clones only, minus some. The table includes around 700,000 clones, about two thirds detected once. Trimming at V came to 3 bases and at J to 4 bases, leaving 7 bases not matched to a gene. The CDR3 is 15 residues long. CDR1 SGHRS and CDR2 YFSETQ come from the germline V gene.

Sequenced input: memory CD4+ T cells sorted from blood. Subset meaning: CD45RA-negative fraction. The TCR comes from a woman in her 30s in good health. The V and J genes are TRBV5-1 and TRBJ2-3; 8 nucleotides agree with TRBD1. The CDR3 is CASSSGGLDPDTQYF. The CDR3 DNA reads as TGCGCCAGCAGCTCAGGGGGCCTAGACCCAGATACGCAGTATTTT.